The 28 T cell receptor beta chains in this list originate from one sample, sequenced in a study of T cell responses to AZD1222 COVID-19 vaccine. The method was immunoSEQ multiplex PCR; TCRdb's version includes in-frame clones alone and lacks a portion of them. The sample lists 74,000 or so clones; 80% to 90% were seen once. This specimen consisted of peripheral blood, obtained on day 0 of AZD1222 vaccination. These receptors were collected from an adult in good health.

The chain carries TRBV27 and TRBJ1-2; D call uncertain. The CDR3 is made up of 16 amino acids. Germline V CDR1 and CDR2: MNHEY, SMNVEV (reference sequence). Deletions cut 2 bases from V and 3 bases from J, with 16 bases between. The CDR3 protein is CASSLRRPRADYGYTF. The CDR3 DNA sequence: TGTGCCAGCAGTTTACGCCGGCCGCGGGCCGACTATGGCTACACCTTC.

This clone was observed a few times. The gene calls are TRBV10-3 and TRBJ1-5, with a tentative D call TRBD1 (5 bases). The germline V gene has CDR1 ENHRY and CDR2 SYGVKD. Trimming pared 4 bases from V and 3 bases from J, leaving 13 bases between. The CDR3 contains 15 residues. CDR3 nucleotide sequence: TGTGCCATCAGTGCGGGGGAGGGACTCAATCAGCCCCAGCATTTT. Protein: CAISAGEGLNQPQHF.

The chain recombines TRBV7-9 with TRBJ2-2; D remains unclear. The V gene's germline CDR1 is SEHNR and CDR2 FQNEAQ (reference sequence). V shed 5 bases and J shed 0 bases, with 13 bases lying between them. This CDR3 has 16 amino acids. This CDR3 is CASSPRGPTNTGELFF. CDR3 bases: TGTGCCAGCAGCCCCCGCGGACCGACGAACACCGGGGAGCTGTTTTTT.

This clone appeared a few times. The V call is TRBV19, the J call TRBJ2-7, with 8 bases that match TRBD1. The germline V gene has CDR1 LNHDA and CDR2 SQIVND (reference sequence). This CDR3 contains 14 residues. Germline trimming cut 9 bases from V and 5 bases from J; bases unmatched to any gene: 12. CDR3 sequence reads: CASAKGRTGNEQYF. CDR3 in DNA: TGTGCCAGCGCGAAGGGTAGGACAGGGAACGAGCAGTACTTC. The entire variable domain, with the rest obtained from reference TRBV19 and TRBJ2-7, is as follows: DGGITQSPKYLFRKEGQNVTLSCEQNLNHDAMYWYRQDPGQGLRLIYYSQIVNDFQKGDIAEGYSVSREKKESFPLTVTSAQKNPTAFYLCASAKGRTGNEQYFGPGTRLTVT.

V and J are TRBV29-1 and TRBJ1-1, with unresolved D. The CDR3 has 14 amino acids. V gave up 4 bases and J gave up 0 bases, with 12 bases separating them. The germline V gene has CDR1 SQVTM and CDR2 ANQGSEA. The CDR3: CSVARVGMNTEAFF. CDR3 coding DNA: TGCAGCGTTGCTAGGGTGGGGATGAACACTGAAGCTTTCTTT.

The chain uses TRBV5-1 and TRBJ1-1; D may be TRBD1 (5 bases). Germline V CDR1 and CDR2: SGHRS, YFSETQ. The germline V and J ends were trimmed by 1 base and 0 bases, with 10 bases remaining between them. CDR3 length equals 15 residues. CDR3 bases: TGCGCCAGCAGCTTGCAGGGAAAAATGAACACTGAAGCTTTCTTT. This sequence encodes CASSLQGKMNTEAFF.

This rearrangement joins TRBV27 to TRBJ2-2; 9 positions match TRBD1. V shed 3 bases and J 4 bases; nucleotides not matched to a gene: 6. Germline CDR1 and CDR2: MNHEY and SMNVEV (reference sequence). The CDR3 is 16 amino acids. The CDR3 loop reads CASSFGDRVATGELFF. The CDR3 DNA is TGTGCCAGCAGTTTTGGGGACAGGGTGGCCACCGGGGAGCTGTTTTTT.

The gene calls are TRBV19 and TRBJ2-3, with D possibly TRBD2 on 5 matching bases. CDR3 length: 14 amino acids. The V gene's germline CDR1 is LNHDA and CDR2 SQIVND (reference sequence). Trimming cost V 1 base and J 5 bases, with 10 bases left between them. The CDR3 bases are TGTGCCAGTAGTATAGGCGGGTTGGGAGATACGCAGTATTTT. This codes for CASSIGGLGDTQYF.

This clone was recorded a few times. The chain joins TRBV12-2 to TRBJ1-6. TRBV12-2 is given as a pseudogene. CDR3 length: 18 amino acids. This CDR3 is CASRLVGSLKPGGSPLHF. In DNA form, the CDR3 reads TGTGCAAGTCGCTTAGTAGGTAGCCTAAAACCCGGGGGATCACCCCTCCACTTT.

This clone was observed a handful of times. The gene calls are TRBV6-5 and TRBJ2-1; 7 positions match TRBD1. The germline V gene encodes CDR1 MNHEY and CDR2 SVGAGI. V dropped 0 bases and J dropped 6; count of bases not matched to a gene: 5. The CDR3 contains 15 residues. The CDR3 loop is CASSYSSGGGNEQFF. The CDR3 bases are TGTGCCAGCAGTTACTCGTCAGGGGGTGGCAATGAGCAGTTCTTC.

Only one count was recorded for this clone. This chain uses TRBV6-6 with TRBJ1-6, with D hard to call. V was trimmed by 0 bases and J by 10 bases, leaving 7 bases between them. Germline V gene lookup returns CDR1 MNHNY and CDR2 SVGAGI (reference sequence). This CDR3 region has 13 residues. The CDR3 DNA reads TGTGCCAGCAGTTACTCAGAGGGATCACCCCTCCACTTT. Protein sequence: CASSYSEGSPLHF.

The CDR3 loop reads CASGKSNEKLFF. The CDR3 bases are TGTGCCAGTGGGAAGAGTAATGAAAAACTGTTTTTT. This chain connects TRBV27 to TRBJ1-4; no firm D call. V lost 9 bases and J 4 bases, leaving 9 bases between the germline ends. This CDR3 spans 12 amino acids. Germline loops: CDR1 MNHEY, CDR2 SMNVEV (reference sequence).

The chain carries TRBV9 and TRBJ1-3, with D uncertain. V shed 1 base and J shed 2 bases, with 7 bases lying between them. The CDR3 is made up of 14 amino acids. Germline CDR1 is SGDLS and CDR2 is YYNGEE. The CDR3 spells CASSVTRAGNTIYF. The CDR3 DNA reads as TGTGCCAGCAGCGTAACAAGGGCTGGAAACACCATATATTTT.

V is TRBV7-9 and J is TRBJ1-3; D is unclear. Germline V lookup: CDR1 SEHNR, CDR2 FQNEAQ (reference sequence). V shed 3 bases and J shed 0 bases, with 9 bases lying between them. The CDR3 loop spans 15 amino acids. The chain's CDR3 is CASSFSTLSGNTIYF. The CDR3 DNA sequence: TGTGCCAGCAGCTTTTCGACACTCTCTGGAAACACCATATATTTT.

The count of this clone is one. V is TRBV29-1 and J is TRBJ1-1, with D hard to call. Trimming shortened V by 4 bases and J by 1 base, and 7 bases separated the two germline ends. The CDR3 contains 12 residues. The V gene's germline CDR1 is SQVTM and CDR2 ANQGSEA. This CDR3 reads CSVGGTNTEAFF. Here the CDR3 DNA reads TGCAGCGTTGGGGGTACGAACACTGAAGCTTTCTTT. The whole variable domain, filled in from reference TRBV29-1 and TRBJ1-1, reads SAVISQKPSRDICQRGTSLTIQCQVDSQVTMMFWYRQQPGQSLTLIATANQGSEATYESGFVIDKFPISRPNLTFSTLTVSNMSPEDSSIYLCSVGGTNTEAFFGQGTRLTVV.

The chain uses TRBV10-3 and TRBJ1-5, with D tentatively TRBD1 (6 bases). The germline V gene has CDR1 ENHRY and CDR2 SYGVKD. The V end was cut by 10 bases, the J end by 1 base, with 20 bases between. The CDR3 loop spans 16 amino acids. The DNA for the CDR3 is TGTGCCACTTCGGGATTAGGGGGGGTAAGCAATCAGCCCCAGCATTTT. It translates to CATSGLGGVSNQPQHF.

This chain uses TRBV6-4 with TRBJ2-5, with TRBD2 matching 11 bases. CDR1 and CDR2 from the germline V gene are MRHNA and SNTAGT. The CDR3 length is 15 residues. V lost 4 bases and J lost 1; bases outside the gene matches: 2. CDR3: CASSVGTSGQETQYF. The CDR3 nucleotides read TGTGCCAGCAGTGTTGGGACTAGCGGCCAAGAGACCCAGTACTTC.

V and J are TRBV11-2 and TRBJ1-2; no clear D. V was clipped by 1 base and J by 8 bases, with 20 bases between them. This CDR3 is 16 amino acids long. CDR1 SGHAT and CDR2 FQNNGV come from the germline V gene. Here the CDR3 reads CASSLVAGGGISGYTF. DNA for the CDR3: TGTGCCAGCAGCTTAGTGGCGGGCGGTGGTATAAGCGGCTACACCTTC.

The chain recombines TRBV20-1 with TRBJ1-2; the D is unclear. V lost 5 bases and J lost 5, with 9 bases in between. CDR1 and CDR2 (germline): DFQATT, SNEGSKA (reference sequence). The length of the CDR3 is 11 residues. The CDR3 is CSAPPSYGYTF. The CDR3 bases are TGCAGTGCTCCGCCTTCATATGGCTACACCTTC.

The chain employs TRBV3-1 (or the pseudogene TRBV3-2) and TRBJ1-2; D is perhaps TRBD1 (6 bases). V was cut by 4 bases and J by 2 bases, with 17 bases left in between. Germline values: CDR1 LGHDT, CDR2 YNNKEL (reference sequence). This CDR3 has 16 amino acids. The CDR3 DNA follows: TGTGCCAGCAGCCGAACAGCCTCCAGGGGAAACTATGGCTACACCTTC. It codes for CASSRTASRGNYGYTF.

CDR3 amino acids: CASSQQGGYEKLFF. The CDR3 DNA follows: TGTGCCAGCAGCCAACAGGGGGGTTATGAAAAACTGTTTTTT. This chain connects TRBV7-2 to TRBJ1-4; TRBD1 matches 8 bases. CDR1 is SGHTA, CDR2 FQGNSA, per germline. J lost 6 bases, V lost 5 bases, and 5 bases had no gene match. The CDR3 runs to 14 residues.

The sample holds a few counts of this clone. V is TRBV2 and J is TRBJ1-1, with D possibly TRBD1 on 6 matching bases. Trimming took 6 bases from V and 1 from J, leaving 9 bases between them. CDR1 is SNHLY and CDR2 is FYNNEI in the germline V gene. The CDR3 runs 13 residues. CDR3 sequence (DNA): TGTGCCAGCAGGGCGGACAGGAACACTGAAGCTTTCTTT. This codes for CASRADRNTEAFF.

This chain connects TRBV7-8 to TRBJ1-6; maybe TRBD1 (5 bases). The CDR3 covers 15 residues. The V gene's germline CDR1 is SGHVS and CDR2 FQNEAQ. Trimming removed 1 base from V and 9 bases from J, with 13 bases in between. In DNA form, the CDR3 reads TGTGCCAGCAGCTTAGGTCTCCAAGGGGTTTCACCCCTCCACTTT. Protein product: CASSLGLQGVSPLHF.

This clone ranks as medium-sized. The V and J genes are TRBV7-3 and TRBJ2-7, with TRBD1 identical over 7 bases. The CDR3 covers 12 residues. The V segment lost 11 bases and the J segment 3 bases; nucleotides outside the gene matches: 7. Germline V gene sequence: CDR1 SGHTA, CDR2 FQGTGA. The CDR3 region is CAGIDRDYEQYF. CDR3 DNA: TGTGCCGGGATCGACAGGGACTACGAGCAGTACTTC.

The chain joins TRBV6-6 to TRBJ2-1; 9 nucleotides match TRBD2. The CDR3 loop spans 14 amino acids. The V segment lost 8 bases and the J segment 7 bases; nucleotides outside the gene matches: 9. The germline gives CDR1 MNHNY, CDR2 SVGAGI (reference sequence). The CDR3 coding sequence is TGTGCCAGCTGGGGGGCGGGAGGGAAGAATGAGCAGTTCTTC. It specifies CASWGAGGKNEQFF.

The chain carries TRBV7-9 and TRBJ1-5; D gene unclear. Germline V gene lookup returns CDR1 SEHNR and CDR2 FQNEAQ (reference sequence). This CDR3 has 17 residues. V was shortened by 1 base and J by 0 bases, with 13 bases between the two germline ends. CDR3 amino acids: CASSLGGVTHSNQPQHF. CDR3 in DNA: TGTGCCAGCAGCTTAGGTGGGGTAACCCATAGCAATCAGCCCCAGCATTTT. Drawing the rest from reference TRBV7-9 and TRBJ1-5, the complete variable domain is DTGVSQNPRHKITKRGQNVTFRCDPISEHNRLYWYRQTLGQGPEFLTYFQNEAQLEKSRLLSDRFSAERPKGSFSTLEIQRTEQGDSAMYLCASSLGGVTHSNQPQHFGDGTRLSIL.

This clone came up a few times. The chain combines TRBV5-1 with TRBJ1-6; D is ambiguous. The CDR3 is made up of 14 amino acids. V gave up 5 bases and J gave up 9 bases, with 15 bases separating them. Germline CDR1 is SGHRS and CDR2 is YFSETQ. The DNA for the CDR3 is TGCGCCAGCAGTCGTGACAACGCGGGTTCACCCCTCCACTTT. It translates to CASSRDNAGSPLHF.

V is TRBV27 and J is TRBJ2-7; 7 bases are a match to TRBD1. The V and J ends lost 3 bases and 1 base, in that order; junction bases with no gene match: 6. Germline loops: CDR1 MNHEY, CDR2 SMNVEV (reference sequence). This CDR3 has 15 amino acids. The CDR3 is CASSFGKQGSYEQYF. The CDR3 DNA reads TGTGCCAGCAGTTTCGGTAAACAGGGGTCCTACGAGCAGTACTTC.